Shown below are 9 T cell receptor beta chains from a single sample sequenced in a study of shared clonotypes between healthy human individuals. The method was immunoSEQ multiplex PCR; TCRdb's version includes in-frame clones alone and lacks a portion of them. The sample includes some 800,000 clones, nearly 95% of them seen just once. Terminally differentiated effector memory CD45RA+ cells were left out of the naive CD8 fraction, which was CD45RO-negative and positively selected for CCR7. The sample was naive CD8+ T cells sorted from blood. The receptors were sampled from a man younger than 45 in good health.

This chain connects TRBV9 to TRBJ2-7; 7 positions agree with TRBD2. This CDR3 region has 13 residues. J gave up 2 bases and V 5 bases, and 4 bases lay outside the gene matches. Per germline, CDR1 SGDLS and CDR2 YYNGEE. In nucleotides, the CDR3 is TGTGCCAGCAGTAGCGGGCAAACCTACGAGCAGTACTTC. It translates to CASSSGQTYEQYF.

This rearrangement joins TRBV5-4 to TRBJ1-1, with 7 bases lining up with TRBD1. V was pared by 0 bases and J by 1 base, with 0 bases of the junction left unmatched. Germline loops: CDR1 SGHNT, CDR2 YYREEE (reference sequence). This CDR3 is 14 amino acids long. CDR3 amino acids: CASSLGTGNTEAFF. CDR3 sequence (DNA): TGTGCCAGCAGCTTGGGGACAGGGAACACTGAAGCTTTCTTT. The variable domain in full, with the rest retrieved from reference TRBV5-4 and TRBJ1-1, is ETGVTQSPTHLIKTRGQQVTLRCSSQSGHNTVSWYQQALGQGPQFIFQYYREEENGRGNFPPRFSGLQFPNYSSELNVNALELDDSALYLCASSLGTGNTEAFFGQGTRLTVV.

The chain has TRBV5-1 and TRBJ2-1, with 9 bases lining up with TRBD1. Germline assignment: CDR1 SGHRS and CDR2 YFSETQ. The trim removed 2 bases at V and 4 bases at J, leaving 4 bases unmatched. The CDR3 runs to 15 residues. CDR3 bases: TGCGCCAGCAGCTTCACAGGGGGCTATTACAATGAGCAGTTCTTC. Protein product: CASSFTGGYYNEQFF.

This rearrangement joins TRBV4-1 to TRBJ2-7; D could derive from TRBD1 or TRBD2 (6 bases each). V lost 0 bases and J lost 5, with 11 bases in between. CDR1 and CDR2 from the germline V gene are MGHRA and YSYEKL. The CDR3 totals 14 residues. The CDR3 spells CASSQDLRGDEQYF. The CDR3 region has the DNA TGCGCCAGCAGCCAAGATCTGAGGGGGGACGAGCAGTACTTC.

This clone was counted once. The V gene is TRBV5-4, the J gene TRBJ1-4, with a tentative D call TRBD1 (6 bases). The CDR3 sequence is 15 residues long. CDR1 is SGHNT, CDR2 YYREEE, per germline (reference sequence). The ends were cut back, 0 bases at V and 6 bases at J, with 12 bases in the middle. The CDR3 bases are TGTGCCAGCAGCTTGGATCCAGGGGAGGATGAAAAACTGTTTTTT. Its protein is CASSLDPGEDEKLFF.

The chain employs TRBV27 and TRBJ2-1; the D gene is possibly TRBD1 (6 bases). The CDR3 contains 15 residues. V shed 7 bases and J shed 0 bases, with 13 bases lying between them. CDR1 and CDR2 from the germline V gene are MNHEY and SMNVEV (reference sequence). This CDR3 reads CASNLDRSSYNEQFF. CDR3 in DNA: TGTGCCAGCAATCTAGACAGGAGCTCCTACAATGAGCAGTTCTTC.

The J gene is TRBJ2-7, the V gene TRBV7-9; TRBD1 agrees at 10 bases. The CDR3 has 14 amino acids. The ends lost 7 bases at V and 3 bases at J; junction bases unmatched: 6. CDR1 is SEHNR and CDR2 is FQNEAQ in the germline V gene (reference sequence). CDR3 in DNA: TGTGCCAGCACCTCCGGGACAGGGGACTACGAGCAGTACTTC. Protein product: CASTSGTGDYEQYF.

The genes are TRBV6-4 and TRBJ2-1; 7 bases match TRBD2. In germline, CDR1 is MRHNA, CDR2 SNTAGT. This CDR3 region has 14 residues. Trimming removed 0 bases from V and 12 bases from J; junction bases left unmatched: 8. Here the CDR3 reads CASSDSREGLWQFF. CDR3 in DNA: TGTGCCAGCAGTGACTCGAGGGAGGGCCTGTGGCAGTTCTTC.

J is TRBJ2-3 and V is TRBV9; perhaps TRBD1 as D (5 bases). The CDR3 sequence is 15 residues long. V lost 2 bases and J 2 bases, leaving 12 bases between the germline ends. Germline CDR1 is SGDLS and CDR2 is YYNGEE. Here the CDR3 DNA reads TGTGCCAGCAGCGTTTCCGACAGCTTCACAGATACGCAGTATTTT. Translating gives CASSVSDSFTDTQYF.